The 18 T cell receptor beta chains in this list originate from one sample, sequenced in a study of vaccination and CD4 T cells after COVID-19 (dated by TCRdb to the early 2020s). The antigens of these receptors remain unknown. Library method: PCR. The sequencing machine was an Illumina iSeq 100. DNA from cultured CD4+ T cells was subjected to TCR sequencing with the Oncomine TCR Beta short-read assay at the Johns Hopkins FTIC core. The public sequencing data were trimmed at Q25 with fastp and processed into clonotypes with MiXCR by TCRdb, which kept only in-frame beta chains. Duplicate CDR3 protein sequences are folded into a single record with the most common DNA and genes. The sample records about 17,000 distinct CDR3 sequences, around 30% of which are singletons. Less than 20% of the sample rests with the top ten. Read against the paper, the sample's treatment or condition label means: roughly 10-day PBMC culture with coronavirus spike peptide pools or control peptides (ViraFEST assay).

Sequenced input: cultured CD4+ T cells from blood. The receptors were gathered from a human donor with COVID-19.

The V call is TRBV7-3, the J call TRBJ2-2; 8 positions agree with TRBD2. Germline-derived CDR1 and CDR2 are SGHTA and FQGTGA. The CDR3 covers 16 residues. V was pared by 6 bases and J by 5 bases, with 11 bases of the junction left unmatched. CDR3 region: CASSPSGGQKTGELFF. The CDR3 DNA sequence: TGTGCCAGCAGTCCCTCGGGGGGGCAAAAGACCGGGGAGCTGTTTTTT.

This chain connects TRBV6-5 to TRBJ2-5; TRBD1 aligns across 8 bases. CDR3 length: 16 amino acids. CDR1 and CDR2 (germline): MNHEY, SVGAGI. V shed 1 base, J shed 0 bases, and the junction held 4 bases outside the gene matches. The CDR3 here is CASSYWRTGNQETQYF. CDR3 nucleotides: TGTGCCAGCAGTTACTGGAGGACAGGGAACCAAGAGACCCAGTACTTC.

The rearrangement uses TRBV28 and TRBJ2-5; TRBD1 or TRBD2 may be the D gene (5 bases each). V lost 7 bases to trimming and J lost 4 bases, with 16 bases between them. Germline V gene lookup returns CDR1 MDHEN and CDR2 SYDVKM. The CDR3 loop spans 14 amino acids. CDR3 nucleotides: TGTGCCAGCACCACCCCGGTGGGGGTAGAGACCCAGTACTTC. It is translated as CASTTPVGVETQYF.

This clonotype was detected only a few times. V and J are TRBV5-4 and TRBJ1-6; the match to TRBD1 covers 9 bases. The V gene's germline CDR1 is SGHNT and CDR2 YYREEE (reference sequence). The ends lost 0 bases at V and 11 bases at J; junction bases unmatched: 3. This CDR3 spans 14 amino acids. This CDR3 reads CASSLVDRGTPLHF. The CDR3, as DNA: TGTGCCAGCAGCTTGGTGGACAGGGGAACACCCCTCCACTTT. The full variable domain, in which reference TRBV5-4 and TRBJ1-6 provide the parts outside the CDR3, is ETGVTQSPTHLIKTRGQQVTLRCSSQSGHNTVSWYQQALGQGPQFIFQYYREEENGRGNFPPRFSGLQFPNYSSELNVNALELDDSALYLCASSLVDRGTPLHFGNGTRLTVT.

J is TRBJ2-7 and V is TRBV20-1; D is unclear. Germline V gene sequence: CDR1 DFQATT, CDR2 SNEGSKA (reference sequence). V was shortened by 0 bases and J by 2 bases, with 11 bases between the two germline ends. This CDR3 contains 14 residues. The CDR3 nucleotides read TGCAGTGCTAGAGATCTCCAAGGGCCCTACGAGCAGTACTTC. Its translation: CSARDLQGPYEQYF.

In this sample, this clonotype turned up a few times. The chain joins TRBV11-3 to TRBJ1-3, with 8 nucleotides matching TRBD1. CDR1 is SGHNT and CDR2 is YENEEA in the germline V gene. The junction had 5 bases not matched to a gene; V was cut back by 5 bases and J by 2 bases. The CDR3 sequence is 15 residues long. DNA for the CDR3: TGTGCCAGCAGCCAGACGACAGGGGCTGGAAACACCATATATTTT. This gives the protein CASSQTTGAGNTIYF.

This sequence joins TRBV9 and TRBJ2-3; the D is unclear. The length of the CDR3 is 13 residues. The ends were cut back, 4 bases at V and 8 bases at J, with 14 bases in the middle. Germline CDR1 reads SGDLS; CDR2 reads YYNGEE. CDR3 DNA: TGTGCCAGCAGCCCGAGTCACCCTATTACGCAGTATTTT. Residues: CASSPSHPITQYF.

V is TRBV24-1 and J is TRBJ2-2; 9 positions match TRBD1. V trimming: 8 bases; J trimming: 0 bases; junction bases outside the gene matches: 6. Germline lookup yields CDR1 KGHDR and CDR2 SFDVKD. The CDR3 loop spans 16 amino acids. CDR3 in DNA: TGTGCCACCAAAGACAGGGGGTCCGCGAACACCGGGGAGCTGTTTTTT. Amino acid sequence: CATKDRGSANTGELFF.

This chain joins TRBV6-8 and TRBJ2-7, with a possible D match to TRBD1 (5 bases). V lost 7 bases to trimming and J lost 0 bases, with 13 bases between them. The length of the CDR3 is 14 residues. CDR1 is MNHGY and CDR2 is SAAAGT in the germline V gene. The DNA for the CDR3 is TGTGCCAGCACCCCGACAGTAACCTCCTACGAGCAGTACTTC. Translated, it gives CASTPTVTSYEQYF.

The rearrangement links TRBV5-1 to TRBJ2-1; D unresolved. Germline V CDR1 and CDR2: SGHRS, YFSETQ. Trimming left V 4 bases short and J 5 bases short, with 4 bases between. The CDR3 has 11 residues. CDR3 bases: TGCGCCAGCAGCGAGGACAATGAGCAGTTCTTC. Its protein product is CASSEDNEQFF.

This clonotype was detected a few times. The V call is TRBV5-4, the J call TRBJ1-1; D gene uncertain. The CDR3 covers 15 residues. V lost 4 bases, J lost 0 bases, and 13 bases lay in between. Per germline, CDR1 SGHNT and CDR2 YYREEE (reference sequence). CDR3 in DNA: TGTGCCAGCAGCCCTGGACGGACGATGAACACTGAAGCTTTCTTT. This encodes CASSPGRTMNTEAFF.

This clonotype turned up a few times. The chain joins TRBV2 to TRBJ1-1; possible D gene TRBD1, 5 bases. There are 16 residues in the CDR3. Trimming took 7 bases from V and 3 from J, leaving 21 bases between them. The V gene's germline CDR1 is SNHLY and CDR2 FYNNEI. The CDR3 sequence is CASTEIDSGRDTEAFF. CDR3 nucleotide sequence: TGTGCCAGCACCGAAATCGACAGCGGCCGTGACACTGAAGCTTTCTTT.

V usage is TRBV11-3 and J usage is TRBJ1-1, with 7 bases that match TRBD1. CDR3 length: 15 amino acids. The J segment lost 1 base and the V segment lost 5 bases, leaving 7 bases of the junction unmatched. Germline lookup yields CDR1 SGHNT and CDR2 YENEEA. CDR3 in DNA: TGTGCCAGCAGCCCCCCGGGGACAGCGAACACTGAAGCTTTCTTT. This translates into CASSPPGTANTEAFF.

This chain uses TRBV6-1 with TRBJ2-6; D gene uncertain. CDR1 and CDR2 from the germline V gene are MNHNS and SASEGT. V lost 4 bases, J lost 2 bases, and 6 bases lay in between. The CDR3 runs to 14 residues. CDR3 nucleotides: TGTGCCAGCAGTGCTAGTCCTGGGGCCAACGTCCTGACTTTC. Its translation is CASSASPGANVLTF.

The rearrangement links TRBV7-9 to TRBJ2-7; 11 bases are shared with TRBD1. Germline-derived CDR1 and CDR2 are SEHNR and FQNEAQ (reference sequence). With 5 bases clipped from V and 7 bases from J, the junction kept 13 bases outside the gene matches. The CDR3 consists of 16 residues. In DNA form, the CDR3 reads TGTGCCAGCAGCGTGGGGACAGGGGGTGCCTCGAGTGAGCAGTACTTC. This codes for CASSVGTGGASSEQYF.

In this sample, this clonotype turned up a few times. The chain employs TRBV19 and TRBJ2-5; D call uncertain. Trimming took off 7 bases at V and 4 bases at J, with 22 bases between the two ends. Looked up from germline, CDR1 is LNHDA and CDR2 is SQIVND (reference sequence). The CDR3 is made up of 16 amino acids. For the CDR3, the DNA is TGTGCCAGTAAAGGCTCGGCGGTCACTGGACCAGAGACCCAGTACTTC. As protein: CASKGSAVTGPETQYF.

The rearrangement links TRBV6-1 to TRBJ1-3; D is unresolved. In germline, CDR1 is MNHNS, CDR2 SASEGT. The CDR3 consists of 14 residues. Trimming took 6 bases from V and 0 from J, leaving 9 bases between them. CDR3: CASRDRVSGNTIYF. CDR3 nucleotide sequence: TGTGCCAGCAGGGATCGGGTCTCTGGAAACACCATATATTTT.

The chain is built from TRBV7-7 and TRBJ2-2; the D gene could be TRBD1 or TRBD2 (5 bases each). Germline CDR1 is SSHAT and CDR2 is FNYEAQ (reference sequence). The CDR3 is made up of 15 amino acids. The CDR3 loop is CASRAGTTNTGELFF. CDR3 DNA sequence: TGTGCTAGCCGTGCCGGGACGACGAACACCGGGGAGCTGTTTTTT.